This entry features one T cell receptor beta chain sequence. Its antigen remains unidentified. Base qualities are missing; no much larger clone stands one base away. TCRbeta CDR3 regions were amplified from genomic DNA using the immunoSEQ Assay, a bias-controlled multiplex PCR. The original pipeline was this. The number of nucleated cells in each sample was estimated by amplification of reference gene primers within the assay. Sequence reads were collapsed and filtered to measure the absolute abundance of every unique TCRbeta CDR3 rearrangement. For each sample, productive Simpson clonality was calculated as the square root of Simpson's diversity index over productive rearrangements. The clones in this table, taken by TCRdb from immuneACCESS, are in-frame only. Not every clone is retained; where verified, under half of the shortfall comes from an unresolved V gene, and the cause of the rest is unknown. V, J and clone size were drawn from that table, and D and trimming were deduced from the DNA. In all, the sample holds under 60,000 clones, and roughly 90% of those were seen once. The ten largest clones capture 28% of the sample.

The source of the sample is a study of blood T cell repertoires in COVID-19 (dated by TCRdb to the early 2020s). Regarding the research as a whole: The collaborator samples originated in the United States, Italy and Spain and spanned the acute and convalescent phases of COVID-19. The dataset comprised deeply sampled blood TCRbeta repertoires from subjects exposed to, actively infected with, or recovered from COVID-19. Where HLA class I and class II types were available, the types were taken from metadata supplied by the sample provider, not from assay-based typing. Sample metadata almost always included a de-identified subject ID, COVID-19 status, age in years and sex. The repertoires were made available in a free public database intended to serve as a resource for research on the immune response to SARS-CoV-2. Samples were obtained from the ongoing ImmuneRACE study (first 160 participants) and from over a thousand subjects provided by 6 global collaborators. The prospective study material was composed of cDNA or gDNA derived from T cells, B-cell-depleted T cells, or PBMCs.

The investigation overall reported the following: The amount of clinical and demographic metadata varied by source and participant and was provided uncurated.

Whole blood was collected in K2EDTA tubes by collaborating institutions according to the institutions' own protocols. For TCRbeta analysis, collaborators shipped samples in one of three forms: frozen whole blood, isolated PBMCs, or DNA extracted from either of those sample types. The CDR3 has 15 amino acids, counting the end cysteine and phenylalanine. Of all the DNA, just the CDR3 is kept, 45 bases in frame from base 1. As encoded in the germline V gene, CDR1 is SGHRS while CDR2 is YFSETQ. V is shortened by 4 bases, J by 7 bases, and the region joining them spans 15 bases. The source material was peripheral blood. The clonotype was recovered from a woman aged 80 or older with acute or convalescent COVID-19. The sequence links TRBV5-1 to TRBJ1-6; matching of 5 bases hints at TRBD1 as the D gene. CDR3 sequence: CASSLGGSENSPLHF. The DNA sequence follows: TGCGCCAGCAGCCTCGGGGGGTCGGAGAATTCACCCCTCCACTTT.